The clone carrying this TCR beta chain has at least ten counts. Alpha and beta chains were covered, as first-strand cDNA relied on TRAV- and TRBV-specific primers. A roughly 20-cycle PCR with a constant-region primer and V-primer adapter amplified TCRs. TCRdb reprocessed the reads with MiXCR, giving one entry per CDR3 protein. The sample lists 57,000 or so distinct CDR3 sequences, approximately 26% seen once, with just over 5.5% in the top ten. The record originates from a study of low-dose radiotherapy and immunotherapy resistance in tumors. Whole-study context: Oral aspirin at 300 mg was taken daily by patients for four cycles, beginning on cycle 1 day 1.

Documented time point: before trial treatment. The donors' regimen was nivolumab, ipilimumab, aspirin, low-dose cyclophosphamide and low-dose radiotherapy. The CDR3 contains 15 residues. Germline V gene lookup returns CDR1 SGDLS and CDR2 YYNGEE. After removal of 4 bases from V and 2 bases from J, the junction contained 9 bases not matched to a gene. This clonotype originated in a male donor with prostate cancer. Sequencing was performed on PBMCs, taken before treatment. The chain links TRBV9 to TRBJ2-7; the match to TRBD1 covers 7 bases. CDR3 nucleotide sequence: TGTGCCAGCAGCCCAGTAACAGGGGTCACCTACGAGCAGTACTTC. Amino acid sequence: CASSPVTGVTYEQYF.